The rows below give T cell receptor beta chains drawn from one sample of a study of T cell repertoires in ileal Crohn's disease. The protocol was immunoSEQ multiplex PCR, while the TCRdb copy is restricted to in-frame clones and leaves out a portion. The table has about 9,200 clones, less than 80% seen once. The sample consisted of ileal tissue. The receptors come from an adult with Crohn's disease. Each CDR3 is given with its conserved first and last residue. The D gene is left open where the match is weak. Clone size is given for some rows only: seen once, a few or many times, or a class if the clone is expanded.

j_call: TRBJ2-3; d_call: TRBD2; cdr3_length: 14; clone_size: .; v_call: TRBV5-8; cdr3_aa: CASSFLRGTDTQYF; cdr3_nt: TGTGCCAGCAGCTTTTTGCGGGGGACAGATACGCAGTATTTT
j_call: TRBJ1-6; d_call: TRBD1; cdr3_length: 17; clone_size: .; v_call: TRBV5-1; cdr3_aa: CASSDLSGQGVNSPLHF; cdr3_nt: TGCGCCAGCAGCGACCTCTCGGGACAGGGGGTTAATTCACCCCTCCACTTT
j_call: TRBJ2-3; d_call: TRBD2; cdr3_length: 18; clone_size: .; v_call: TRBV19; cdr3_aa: CASSTQRLAGGVTDTQYF; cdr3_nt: TGTGCCAGTAGTACCCAGAGACTAGCGGGAGGAGTTACAGATACGCAGTATTTT
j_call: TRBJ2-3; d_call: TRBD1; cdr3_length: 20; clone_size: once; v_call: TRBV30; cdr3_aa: CAWSVRPLITGGAEADTQYF; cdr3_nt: TGTGCCTGGAGTGTACGGCCCCTCATTACAGGGGGCGCGGAGGCAGATACGCAGTATTTT
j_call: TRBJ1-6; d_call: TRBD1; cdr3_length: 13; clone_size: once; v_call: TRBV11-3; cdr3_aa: CASSSYRGSPLHF; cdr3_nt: TGTGCCAGCAGCTCCTACAGGGGATCACCCCTCCACTTT
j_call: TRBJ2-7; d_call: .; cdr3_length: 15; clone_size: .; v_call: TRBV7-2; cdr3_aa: CASSLERGMGYEQYF; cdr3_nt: TGTGCCAGCAGCTTAGAAAGAGGGATGGGGTACGAGCAGTACTTC
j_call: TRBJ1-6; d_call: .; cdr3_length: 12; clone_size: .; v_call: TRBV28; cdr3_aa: CASKFGNSPLHF; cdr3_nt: TGTGCCAGCAAGTTCGGGAATTCACCCCTCCACTTT
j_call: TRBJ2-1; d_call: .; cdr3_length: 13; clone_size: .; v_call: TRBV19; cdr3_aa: CASSINNYNEQFF; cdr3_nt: TGTGCCAGTAGTATCAACAATTACAATGAGCAGTTCTTC
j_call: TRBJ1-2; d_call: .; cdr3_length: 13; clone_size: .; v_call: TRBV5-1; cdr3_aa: CASSPDSLYGYTF; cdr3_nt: TGCGCCAGCAGCCCGGACAGTCTCTATGGCTACACCTTC
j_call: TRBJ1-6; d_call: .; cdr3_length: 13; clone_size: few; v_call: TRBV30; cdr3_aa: CAWTGQRNSPLHF; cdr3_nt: TGTGCCTGGACTGGACAGCGTAATTCACCCCTCCACTTT
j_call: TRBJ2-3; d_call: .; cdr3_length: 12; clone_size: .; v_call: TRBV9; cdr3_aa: CASSASTDTQYF; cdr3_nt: TGTGCCAGCAGCGCGAGCACAGATACGCAGTATTTT
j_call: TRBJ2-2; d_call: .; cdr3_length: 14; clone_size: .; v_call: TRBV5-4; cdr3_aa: CASSLDPISGELFF; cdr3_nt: TGTGCCAGCAGCTTGGACCCTATCTCCGGGGAGCTGTTTTTT
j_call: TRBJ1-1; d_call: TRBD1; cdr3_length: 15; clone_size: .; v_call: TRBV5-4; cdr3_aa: CASSPRTGLNTEAFF; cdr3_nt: TGTGCCAGCAGTCCTAGGACAGGGCTGAACACTGAAGCTTTCTTT
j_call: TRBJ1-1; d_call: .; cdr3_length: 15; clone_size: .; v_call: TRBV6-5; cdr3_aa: CASSYYRGWNTEAFF; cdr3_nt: TGTGCCAGCAGTTATTATCGGGGTTGGAACACTGAAGCTTTCTTT
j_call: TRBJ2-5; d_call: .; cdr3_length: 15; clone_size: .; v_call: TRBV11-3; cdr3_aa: CASSLGSTNQETQYF; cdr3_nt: TGTGCCAGCAGCTTAGGGTCCACTAACCAAGAGACCCAGTACTTC
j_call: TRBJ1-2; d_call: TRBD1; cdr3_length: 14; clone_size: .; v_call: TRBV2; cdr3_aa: CASSGTGRFGGYTF; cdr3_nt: TGTGCCAGCAGCGGGACAGGGCGCTTCGGGGGCTACACCTTC
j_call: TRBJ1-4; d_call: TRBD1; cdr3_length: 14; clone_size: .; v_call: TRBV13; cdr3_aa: CASSFDRVNEKLFF; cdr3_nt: TGTGCCAGCAGCTTTGACAGGGTAAATGAAAAACTGTTTTTT
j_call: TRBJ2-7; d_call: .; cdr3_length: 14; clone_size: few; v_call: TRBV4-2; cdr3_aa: CASSPGNRPYEQYF; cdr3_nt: TGTGCCAGCAGCCCCGGGAACCGGCCTTACGAGCAGTACTTC
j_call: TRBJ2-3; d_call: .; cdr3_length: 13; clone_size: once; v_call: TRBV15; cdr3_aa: CATSTFWADTQYF; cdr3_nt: TGTGCCACCAGCACCTTCTGGGCTGATACGCAGTATTTT
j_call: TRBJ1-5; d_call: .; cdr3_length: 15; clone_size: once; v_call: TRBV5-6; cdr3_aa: CASSLWQGLNQPQHF; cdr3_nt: TGTGCCAGCAGCTTGTGGCAGGGCTTGAATCAGCCCCAGCATTTT
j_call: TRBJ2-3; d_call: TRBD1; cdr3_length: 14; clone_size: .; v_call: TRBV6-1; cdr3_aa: CASSEGQGADTQYF; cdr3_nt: TGTGCCAGCAGTGAGGGACAGGGGGCAGATACGCAGTATTTT
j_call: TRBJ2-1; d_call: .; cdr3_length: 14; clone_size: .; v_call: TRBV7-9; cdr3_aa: CASSRVRAPGNRFF; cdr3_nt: TGTGCCAGCAGCCGGGTACGGGCCCCGGGGAACCGGTTCTTC
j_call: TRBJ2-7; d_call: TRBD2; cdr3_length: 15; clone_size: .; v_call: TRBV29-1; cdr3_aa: CSVEDRGLAGATEYF; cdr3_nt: TGCAGCGTTGAAGATCGCGGGCTAGCGGGAGCCACTGAGTACTTC
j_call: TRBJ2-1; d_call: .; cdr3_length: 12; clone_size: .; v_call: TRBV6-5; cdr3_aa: CASSSHSGEQFF; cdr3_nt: TGTGCCAGCAGTTCGCATAGTGGTGAGCAGTTCTTC
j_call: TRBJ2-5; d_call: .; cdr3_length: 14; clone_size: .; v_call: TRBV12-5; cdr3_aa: CASGARWRAETQYF; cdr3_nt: TGTGCTAGTGGCGCTAGGTGGCGGGCAGAGACCCAGTACTTC
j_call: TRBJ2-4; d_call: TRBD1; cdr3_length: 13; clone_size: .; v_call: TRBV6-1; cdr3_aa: CASSLRGRNIQYF; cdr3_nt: TGTGCCAGCAGTCTCAGGGGGAGAAACATTCAGTACTTC
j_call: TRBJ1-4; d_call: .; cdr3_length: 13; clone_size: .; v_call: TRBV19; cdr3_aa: CASSIPGNEKLFF; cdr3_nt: TGTGCCAGTAGTATACCGGGGAATGAAAAACTGTTTTTT
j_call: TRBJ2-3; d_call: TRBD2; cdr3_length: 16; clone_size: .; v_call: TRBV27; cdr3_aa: CASSSRTSGFEDTQYF; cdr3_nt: TGTGCCAGCAGTTCCCGGACTAGCGGGTTTGAAGATACGCAGTATTTT
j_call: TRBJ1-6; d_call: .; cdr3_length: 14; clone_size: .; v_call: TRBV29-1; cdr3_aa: CSVSQGGSNSPLHF; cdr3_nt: TGCAGCGTTTCGCAGGGAGGGAGTAATTCACCCCTCCACTTT
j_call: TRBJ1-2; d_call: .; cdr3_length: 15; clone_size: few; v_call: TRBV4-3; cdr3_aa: CASSQGAMTSSGYTF; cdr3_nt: TGCGCCAGCAGCCAAGGGGCGATGACGTCCTCTGGCTACACCTTC
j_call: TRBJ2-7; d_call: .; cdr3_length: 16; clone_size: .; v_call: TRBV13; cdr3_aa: CASSSSDHKRQYEQYF; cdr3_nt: TGTGCCAGCAGCTCGTCAGACCACAAGAGGCAATACGAGCAGTACTTC
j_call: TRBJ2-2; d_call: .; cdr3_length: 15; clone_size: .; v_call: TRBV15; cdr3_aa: CATSRGRVDTGELFF; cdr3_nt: TGTGCCACCAGCAGAGGCCGGGTCGACACCGGGGAGCTGTTTTTT
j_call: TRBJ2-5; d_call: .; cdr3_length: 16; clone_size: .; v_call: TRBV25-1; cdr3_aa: CASSEWAGVGQETQYF; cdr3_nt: TGTGCCAGCAGTGAATGGGCAGGGGTTGGCCAAGAGACCCAGTACTTC
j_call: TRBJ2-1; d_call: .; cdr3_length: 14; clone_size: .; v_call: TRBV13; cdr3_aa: CASSLALRGDEQFF; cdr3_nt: TGTGCCAGCAGCTTAGCCCTCAGGGGGGATGAGCAGTTCTTC
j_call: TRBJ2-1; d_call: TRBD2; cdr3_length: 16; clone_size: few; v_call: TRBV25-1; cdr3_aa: CASSDFSGGGVNEQFF; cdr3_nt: TGTGCCAGCAGTGACTTTTCTGGCGGGGGTGTCAATGAGCAGTTCTTC
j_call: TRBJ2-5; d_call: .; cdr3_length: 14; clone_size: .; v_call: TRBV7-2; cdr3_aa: CASSKDSVQETQYF; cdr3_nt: TGTGCCAGCAGCAAGGACAGTGTACAAGAGACCCAGTACTTC
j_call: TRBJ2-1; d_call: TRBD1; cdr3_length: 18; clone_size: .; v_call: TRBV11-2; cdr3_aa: CASSWDRVLKSSYNEQFF; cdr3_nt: TGTGCCAGCAGCTGGGACAGGGTCCTCAAGAGCTCCTACAATGAGCAGTTCTTC
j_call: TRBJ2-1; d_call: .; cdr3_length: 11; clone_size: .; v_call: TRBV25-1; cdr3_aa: CASSAVNEQFF; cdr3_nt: TGTGCCAGCAGTGCGGTAAATGAGCAGTTCTTC
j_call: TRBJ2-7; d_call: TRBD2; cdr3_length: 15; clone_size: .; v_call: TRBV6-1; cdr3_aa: CASSPGTIFSYEQYF; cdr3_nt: TGTGCCAGCAGCCCCGGGACTATCTTCTCCTACGAGCAGTACTTC
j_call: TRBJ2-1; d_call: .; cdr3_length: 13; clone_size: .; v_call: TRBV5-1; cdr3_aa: CASSTGSYNEQFF; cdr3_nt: TGCGCCAGCAGTACAGGTAGCTACAATGAGCAGTTCTTC
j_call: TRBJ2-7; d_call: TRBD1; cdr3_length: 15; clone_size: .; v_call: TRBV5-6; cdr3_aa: CASSLGRGLYYEQYF; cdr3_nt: TGTGCCAGCAGCTTGGGCAGGGGGCTATACTACGAGCAGTACTTC
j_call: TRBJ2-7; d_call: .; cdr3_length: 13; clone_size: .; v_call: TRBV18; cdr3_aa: CASSLGGAGEQYF; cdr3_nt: TGTGCCAGCTCACTTGGCGGGGCTGGAGAGCAGTACTTC
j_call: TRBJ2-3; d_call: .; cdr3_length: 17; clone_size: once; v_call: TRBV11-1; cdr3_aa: CASSLPRQFGDTDTQYF; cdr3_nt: TGTGCCAGCAGCTTACCTAGACAGTTTGGGGACACAGATACGCAGTATTTT
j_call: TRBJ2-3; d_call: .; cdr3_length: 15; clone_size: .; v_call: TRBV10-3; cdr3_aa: CAISVSVDPTDTQYF; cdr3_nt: TGTGCCATCAGTGTTTCCGTAGATCCCACAGATACGCAGTATTTT
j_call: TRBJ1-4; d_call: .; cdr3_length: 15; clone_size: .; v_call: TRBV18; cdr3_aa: CASSPQGTANEKLFF; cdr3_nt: TGTGCCAGCTCACCACAGGGGACTGCGAATGAAAAACTGTTTTTT
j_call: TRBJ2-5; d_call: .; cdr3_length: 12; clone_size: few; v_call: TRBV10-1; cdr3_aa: CASTGAQQTQYF; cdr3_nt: TGCGCCAGCACAGGGGCCCAGCAGACCCAGTACTTC
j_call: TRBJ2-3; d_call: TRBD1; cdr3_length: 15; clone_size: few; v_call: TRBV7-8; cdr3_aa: CASSRRGPYTDTQYF; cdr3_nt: TGTGCCAGCAGCAGAAGGGGGCCCTACACAGATACGCAGTATTTT
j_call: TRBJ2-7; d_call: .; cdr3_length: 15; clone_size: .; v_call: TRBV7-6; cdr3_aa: CASSLALEGPYEQYF; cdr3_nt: TGTGCCAGCAGCTTAGCGTTGGAGGGGCCCTACGAGCAGTACTTC
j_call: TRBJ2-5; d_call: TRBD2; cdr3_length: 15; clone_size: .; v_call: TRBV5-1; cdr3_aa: CASSVLAGEQETQYF; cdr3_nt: TGCGCCAGCAGCGTTCTAGCGGGGGAGCAAGAGACCCAGTACTTC
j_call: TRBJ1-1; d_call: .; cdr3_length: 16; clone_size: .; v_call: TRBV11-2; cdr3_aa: CASSLGLGGMNTEAFF; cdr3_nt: TGTGCCAGCAGCTTAGGTCTGGGCGGGATGAACACTGAAGCTTTCTTT
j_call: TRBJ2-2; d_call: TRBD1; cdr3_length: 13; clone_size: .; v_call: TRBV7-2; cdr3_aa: CASSQGQTGELFF; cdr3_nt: TGTGCCAGCAGCCAGGGACAGACCGGGGAGCTGTTTTTT
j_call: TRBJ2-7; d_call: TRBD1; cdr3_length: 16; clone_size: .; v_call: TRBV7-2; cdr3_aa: CASSHPPGQGRGEQYF; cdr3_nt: TGTGCCAGCAGCCACCCACCGGGACAGGGTCGGGGCGAGCAGTACTTC
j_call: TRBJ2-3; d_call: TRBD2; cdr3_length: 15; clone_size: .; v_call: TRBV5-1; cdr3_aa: CASSLAGTKTDTQYF; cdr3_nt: TGCGCCAGCAGCTTGGCCGGGACTAAGACAGATACGCAGTATTTT
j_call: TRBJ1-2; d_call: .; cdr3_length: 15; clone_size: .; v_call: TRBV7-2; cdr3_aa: CASSQITSRAYGYTF; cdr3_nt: TGTGCCAGCAGCCAAATTACATCGAGGGCCTATGGCTACACCTTC
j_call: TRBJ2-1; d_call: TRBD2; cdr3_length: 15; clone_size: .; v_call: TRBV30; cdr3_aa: CAWSAGRGLANEQFF; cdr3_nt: TGTGCCTGGAGTGCCGGAAGGGGACTAGCTAATGAGCAGTTCTTC
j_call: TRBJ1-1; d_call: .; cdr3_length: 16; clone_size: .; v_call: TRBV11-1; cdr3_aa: CASSLAGGLGDTEAFF; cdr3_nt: TGTGCCAGCAGCTTAGCGGGCGGGTTGGGAGACACTGAAGCTTTCTTT
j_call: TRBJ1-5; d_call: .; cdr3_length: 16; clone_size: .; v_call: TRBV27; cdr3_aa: CASSQLGTPGWQPQHF; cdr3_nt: TGTGCCAGCAGCCAATTAGGTACCCCGGGGTGGCAGCCCCAGCATTTT
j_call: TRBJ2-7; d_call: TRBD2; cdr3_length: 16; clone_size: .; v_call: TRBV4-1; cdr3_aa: CASSQWGTSGWNEQYF; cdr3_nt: TGCGCCAGCAGCCAGTGGGGGACTAGCGGATGGAACGAGCAGTACTTC
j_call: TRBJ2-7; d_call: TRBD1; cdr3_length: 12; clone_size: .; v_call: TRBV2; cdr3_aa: CASTRTGAEQYF; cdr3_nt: TGTGCCAGCACCAGGACAGGGGCCGAGCAGTACTTC